These 5 T cell receptor beta chains were sequenced from one sample in a study of blood T cell repertoires in COVID-19. Sequencing used immunoSEQ multiplex PCR; TCRdb keeps in-frame clones, though not all of them. The data contain around 320,000 clones, 65% to 90% of them seen just once; the ten biggest clones take up more than 6%. Sequenced input: peripheral blood. The receptors stem from a human donor in a cohort sampled during active COVID-19.

This clone was seen just once. The rearrangement links TRBV30 to TRBJ1-3; a weak D match, TRBD1 (5 bases). Germline lookup yields CDR1 GTSNPN and CDR2 SVGIG (reference sequence). The V gene lost 0 bases and the J gene lost 0 bases, with 6 bases spanning the gap. The CDR3 spans 14 residues. CDR3 nucleotides: TGTGCCTGGAGTGTCAGGGCCTCTGGAAACACCATATATTTT. As protein: CAWSVRASGNTIYF.

V gene TRBV11-1 combines with J gene TRBJ2-3; 7 bases align to TRBD2. J was trimmed by 2 bases and V by 3 bases; bases with no gene match: 5. From germline, CDR1 is SGHAT and CDR2 FQDESV (reference sequence). This CDR3 spans 15 amino acids. The DNA of the CDR3 is TGTGCCAGCAGCTTGCCGGGACTACACACAGATACGCAGTATTTT. Encoded protein: CASSLPGLHTDTQYF.

V usage is TRBV20-1 and J usage is TRBJ2-3; D is unclear. Germline CDR1 and CDR2: DFQATT and SNEGSKA (reference sequence). The CDR3 has 11 amino acids. Trimming left V 7 bases short and J 0 bases short, with 5 bases between. CDR3 region: CSVLSTDTQYF. CDR3 in DNA: TGCAGTGTTTTAAGCACAGATACGCAGTATTTT.

V is TRBV3-1 (or the pseudogene TRBV3-2) and J is TRBJ2-7, with 8 bases identical to TRBD2. This CDR3 spans 15 amino acids. The germline CDR1 and CDR2 sequences are LGHDT and YNNKEL (reference sequence). V was pared by 4 bases and J by 2 bases, with 7 bases of the junction left unmatched. This chain's CDR3 is CASSLVVAGTYEQYF. The CDR3 nucleotides read TGTGCCAGCAGCCTCGTGGTAGCGGGGACCTACGAGCAGTACTTC.

As concerns this clone: Other nucleotide sequences in the sample specify the same CDR3. The V gene is TRBV5-8, the J gene TRBJ2-7; no reliable D call. Germline V lookup: CDR1 SGHTS, CDR2 YDEGEE. The CDR3 contains 11 residues. The germline V and J ends were trimmed by 0 bases and 4 bases, with 2 bases remaining between them. As DNA, the CDR3 is TGTGCCAGCAGCTTGGCATACGAGCAGTACTTC. The encoded protein is CASSLAYEQYF. The full variable domain, completed using reference TRBV5-8 and TRBJ2-7, is EAGVTQSPTHLIKTRGQQATLRCSPISGHTSVYWYQQALGLGLQFLLWYDEGEERNRGNFPPRFSGRQFPNYSSELNVNALELEDSALYLCASSLAYEQYFGPGTRLTVT.